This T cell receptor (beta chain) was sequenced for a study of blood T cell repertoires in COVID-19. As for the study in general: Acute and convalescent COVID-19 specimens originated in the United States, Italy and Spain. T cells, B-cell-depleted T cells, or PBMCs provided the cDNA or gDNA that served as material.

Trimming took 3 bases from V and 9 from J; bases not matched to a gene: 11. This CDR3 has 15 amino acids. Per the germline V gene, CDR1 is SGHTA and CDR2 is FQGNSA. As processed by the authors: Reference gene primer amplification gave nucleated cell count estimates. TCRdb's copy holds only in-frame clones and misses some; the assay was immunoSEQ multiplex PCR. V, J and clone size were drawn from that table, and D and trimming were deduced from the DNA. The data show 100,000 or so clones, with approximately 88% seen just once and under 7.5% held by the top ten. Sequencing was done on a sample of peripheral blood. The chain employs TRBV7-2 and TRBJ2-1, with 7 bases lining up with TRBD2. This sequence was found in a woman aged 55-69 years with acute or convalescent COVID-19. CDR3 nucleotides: TGTGCCAGCAGCTTCGGGGGGAGCGGCCGTCCTGAGCAGTTCTTC. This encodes CASSFGGSGRPEQFF.